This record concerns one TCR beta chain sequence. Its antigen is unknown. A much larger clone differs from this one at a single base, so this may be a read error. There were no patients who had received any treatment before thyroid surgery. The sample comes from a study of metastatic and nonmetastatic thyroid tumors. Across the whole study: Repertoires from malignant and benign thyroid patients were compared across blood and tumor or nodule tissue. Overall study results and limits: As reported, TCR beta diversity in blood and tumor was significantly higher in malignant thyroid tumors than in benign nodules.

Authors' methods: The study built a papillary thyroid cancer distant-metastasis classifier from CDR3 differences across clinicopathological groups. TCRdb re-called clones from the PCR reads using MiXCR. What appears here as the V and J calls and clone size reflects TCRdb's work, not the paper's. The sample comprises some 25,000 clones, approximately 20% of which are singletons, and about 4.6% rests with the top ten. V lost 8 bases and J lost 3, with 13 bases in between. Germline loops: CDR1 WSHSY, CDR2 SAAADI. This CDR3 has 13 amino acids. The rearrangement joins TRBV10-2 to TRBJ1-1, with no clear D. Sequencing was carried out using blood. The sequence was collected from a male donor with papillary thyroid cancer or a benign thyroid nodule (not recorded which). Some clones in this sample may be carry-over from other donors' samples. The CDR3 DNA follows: TGCGCCAGCCGGTGTACGACCTACACTGAAGCTTTCTTT. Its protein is CASRCTTYTEAFF.